The TCR beta chain described here comes from a study of blood T cell repertoires in COVID-19. The germline CDR1 and CDR2 sequences are SNHLY and FYNNEI. V was trimmed by 5 bases and J by 2 bases, leaving 9 bases between them. CDR3 length equals 13 residues. The protocol was immunoSEQ multiplex PCR, while the TCRdb copy is restricted to in-frame clones and leaves out a portion. The sample has tens of thousands of clones, under 85% seen once. This receptor was identified in a man aged 35-49 years with acute or convalescent COVID-19. The sequenced sample was peripheral blood. The chain employs TRBV2 and TRBJ1-1; D gene ambiguous. DNA of the CDR3: TGTGCCAGCAGTTTCCGACACAACACTGAAGCTTTCTTT. Its translation is CASSFRHNTEAFF. The entire variable domain, with the rest obtained from reference TRBV2 and TRBJ1-1, is as follows: EPEVTQTPSHQVTQMGQEVILRCVPISNHLYFYWYRQILGQKVEFLVSFYNNEISEKSEIFDDQFSVERPDGSNFTLKIRSTKLEDSAMYFCASSFRHNTEAFFGQGTRLTVV.